Described below is a single T cell receptor beta chain sequence and its context. Antigen specificity is unknown. These data come from a study of long-term antiretroviral therapy in people with HIV. The study's findings and limits: Relative to control repertoires, HIV repertoires exhibited narrower CDR3 length ranges. Despite increasing after ART, diversity remained lower than that of transplant donor controls.

Trimming pared 0 bases from V and 0 bases from J, leaving 7 bases between. CDR1 and CDR2 from the germline V gene are SGHNT and YYREEE (reference sequence). The CDR3 spans 14 residues. Researchers report immunoSEQ v3.0 was run at survey level. Produced via immunoSEQ multiplex PCR; TCRdb's table is partial and in-frame only. Of about 25,000 clones listed, 70% to 90% were seen once; the top ten hold around a sixth. Sampling of each donor yielded at least one pre-ART PBMC sample and at least two post-ART PBMC samples. Sequenced here: unsorted PBMCs, sampled 1.2 years after starting antiretroviral therapy. The chain is built from TRBV5-4 and TRBJ2-7; no clear D gene. This receptor was obtained from a man aged 45-65 years with HIV. This CDR3 is CASSLEGSSYEQYF. The CDR3 region has the DNA TGTGCCAGCAGCTTGGAAGGCAGCTCCTACGAGCAGTACTTC.